Only a few counts were recorded for the clone carrying this T cell receptor beta chain. The antigen remains undetermined. This sample was taken from a study of beta chain features in type 1 diabetes. The CDR3 sequence is 14 residues long. CDR1 is KGHSH and CDR2 is LQKENI in the germline V gene. J lost 3 bases, V lost 6 bases, and 1 base had no gene match. The authors reverse transcribed all of the isolated RNA, so sequencing captured expressed TCRB transcripts. An average roughly 3.5 million reads came from naive, central memory and regulatory T cell samples. The repertoire was sequenced with immunoSEQ multiplex PCR; TCRdb's copy has only in-frame clones and lacks some. The data show around 100,000 clones, under 30% seen once. Overall study findings and caveats: Reads derived from cDNA could over-represent cells showing high TCR expression. A possible short-template PCR bias applies equally to patients and controls. Type 1 diabetes patients had moderately but significantly shorter TCRB CDR3s in all four CD4+ subsets.

The chain combines TRBV18 with TRBJ2-5, with TRBD2 matching over 13 bases. Sequencing used central memory CD4+ T cells from blood. The sequence came from a woman under 30 with type 1 diabetes. The CDR3 DNA reads as TGTGCCAGCTCCGGGACTAGCGGGAAAGAGACCCAGTACTTC. This translates into CASSGTSGKETQYF.